The 24 T cell receptor beta chains in this list originate from one sample, sequenced in a study of shared clonotypes between healthy human individuals. Selected positively for CCR7 and CD45RO-negative, naive CD8 cells excluded terminally differentiated effector memory CD45RA+ cells. This table comes from immunoSEQ multiplex PCR, and its TCRdb copy is limited to in-frame clones, with some not included. The table has about 2.1 million clones, about 94% seen once. Material: naive CD8+ T cells from PBMCs. These receptors originate from a man aged 18-30 years in good health. Some clones in this sample may be carry-over from other donors' samples.

The chain combines TRBV7-9 with TRBJ1-4; TRBD1 matches 9 bases. The V gene's germline CDR1 is SEHNR and CDR2 FQNEAQ (reference sequence). This CDR3 has 15 residues. The V segment lost 4 bases and the J segment 8 bases; nucleotides outside the gene matches: 8. CDR3 bases: TGTGCCAGCAGCTCGACAGGGGGGGAAGAAGAAAAACTGTTTTTT. Translated, it gives CASSSTGGEEEKLFF.

The rearrangement links TRBV2 to TRBJ1-1; D call uncertain. Germline CDR1 SNHLY, CDR2 FYNNEI. The V and J ends lost 0 bases and 6 bases respectively, with 23 bases between them. CDR3 size: 18 residues. The CDR3, as DNA: TGTGCCAGCAGTGAAGCGCTGGCCGAAGGGTTTAAGGGAGCTGAAGCTTTCTTT. This codes for CASSEALAEGFKGAEAFF.

As for this clone: Other DNA sequences in the same sample also yield this CDR3. This chain joins TRBV7-9 and TRBJ2-7; D might be TRBD2 (5 bases). The CDR3 is made up of 12 amino acids. Trimming removed 3 bases from V and 5 bases from J, with 8 bases in between. In germline, CDR1 is SEHNR, CDR2 FQNEAQ (reference sequence). Here the CDR3 DNA reads TGTGCCAGCAGCTTGGGAGAAAACGAGCAGTACTTC. It is translated as CASSLGENEQYF.

The chain couples TRBV27 to TRBJ1-2; TRBD1 matches at 7 bases. The J segment lost 4 bases and the V segment lost 5 bases, leaving 22 bases of the junction unmatched. The CDR3 runs 19 residues. Germline V gene sequence: CDR1 MNHEY, CDR2 SMNVEV (reference sequence). The CDR3 DNA is TGTGCCAGCAGTCCGATTATATACACTGAAACAGGGGTAGGCTATGGCTACACCTTC. As protein: CASSPIIYTETGVGYGYTF.

The chain links TRBV4-1 to TRBJ1-3, with D tentatively TRBD1 (5 bases). Germline assignment: CDR1 MGHRA and CDR2 YSYEKL. V was trimmed by 0 bases and J by 1 base, leaving 10 bases between them. There are 16 residues in the CDR3. In DNA form, the CDR3 reads TGCGCCAGCAGCCAAGAGGGGGTGCGTTCTGGAAACACCATATATTTT. It specifies CASSQEGVRSGNTIYF.

The chain uses TRBV7-8 and TRBJ2-1, with TRBD2 identical over 7 bases. After removal of 1 base from V and 6 bases from J, the junction contained 18 bases not matched to a gene. The CDR3 is 19 amino acids. Germline CDR1 reads SGHVS; CDR2 reads FQNEAQ. The CDR3 nucleotides read TGTGCCAGCAGCTTAGGAGGGGTGGGAGGGCCCTTCGTTTTCAATGAGCAGTTCTTC. Amino acids: CASSLGGVGGPFVFNEQFF.

On this clone: Other DNA sequences in the same sample also yield this CDR3. This sequence joins TRBV9 and TRBJ2-7; D remains ambiguous. Per the germline V gene, CDR1 is SGDLS and CDR2 is YYNGEE. Trimming took 4 bases from V and 0 from J, leaving 5 bases between them. The CDR3 is 12 residues long. The CDR3, as DNA: TGTGCCAGCAGCCCCCCCTCCTACGAGCAGTACTTC. Its protein product is CASSPPSYEQYF.

The chain carries TRBV19 and TRBJ2-6; no clear D. The CDR3 totals 14 residues. CDR1 is LNHDA, CDR2 SQIVND, per germline (reference sequence). V lost 5 bases, J lost 0 bases, and 5 bases lay in between. The CDR3 coding sequence is TGTGCCAGTAGTGTCGACTCTGGGGCCAACGTCCTGACTTTC. Protein: CASSVDSGANVLTF.

The rearrangement joins TRBV5-4 to TRBJ2-3; 7 nucleotides align to TRBD1. Germline CDR1 is SGHNT and CDR2 is YYREEE (reference sequence). The J segment lost 4 bases and the V segment lost 2 bases, leaving 4 bases of the junction unmatched. The CDR3 runs 14 residues. In nucleotides, the CDR3 is TGTGCCAGCAGCTTAGACAGGGACGCAGATACGCAGTATTTT. Translated, it gives CASSLDRDADTQYF.

As for this clone: Other DNA variants within this sample encode the same CDR3. V is TRBV27 and J is TRBJ1-5; no definite D call. CDR1 MNHEY and CDR2 SMNVEV come from the germline V gene (reference sequence). V lost 6 bases to trimming and J lost 0 bases, with 6 bases between them. The CDR3 is 13 amino acids. In nucleotides, the CDR3 is TGTGCCAGCAGCCCATTTAGCAATCAGCCCCAGCATTTT. Residues: CASSPFSNQPQHF.

This chain uses TRBV7-9 with TRBJ2-3; TRBD1 is a possible D gene (5 bases). V shed 1 base and J shed 14 bases, with 19 bases lying between them. Germline V lookup: CDR1 SEHNR, CDR2 FQNEAQ (reference sequence). The CDR3 is made up of 14 amino acids. CDR3 in DNA: TGTGCCAGCAGCTTAGAAGGGTTGCAGGCTAGGGGGTATTTT. The encoded protein is CASSLEGLQARGYF.

This sequence joins TRBV19 and TRBJ2-7; D remains unclear. Germline values: CDR1 LNHDA, CDR2 SQIVND (reference sequence). The germline V and J ends were trimmed by 3 bases and 2 bases, with 11 bases remaining between them. This CDR3 spans 14 amino acids. This CDR3 is CASSIPGTTYEQYF. CDR3 in DNA: TGTGCCAGTAGTATCCCGGGTACGACCTACGAGCAGTACTTC. Looking up the rest from reference TRBV19 and TRBJ2-7 gives the full variable domain: DGGITQSPKYLFRKEGQNVTLSCEQNLNHDAMYWYRQDPGQGLRLIYYSQIVNDFQKGDIAEGYSVSREKKESFPLTVTSAQKNPTAFYLCASSIPGTTYEQYFGPGTRLTVT.

The rearrangement joins TRBV9 to TRBJ2-7; D unresolved. Germline V gene data show CDR1 as SGDLS and CDR2 as YYNGEE. This CDR3 is 15 amino acids long. V dropped 3 bases and J dropped 0 bases, with 13 bases sitting between them. The CDR3 bases are TGTGCCAGCAGCGGCGCCGGGCCAACCTCCTACGAGCAGTACTTC. This translates into CASSGAGPTSYEQYF.

V usage is TRBV29-1 and J usage is TRBJ2-1, with 13 bases matching TRBD2. The V gene's germline CDR1 is SQVTM and CDR2 ANQGSEA. CDR3 length: 17 residues. Unmatched junction bases numbered 7, after V lost 4 bases and J lost 1 base. The CDR3 is CSVGGTSGAESYNEQFF. The CDR3 coding sequence is TGCAGCGTTGGGGGGACTAGCGGGGCCGAGTCCTACAATGAGCAGTTCTTC.

The chain recombines TRBV11-2 with TRBJ2-3; D not certain. The germline CDR1 and CDR2 sequences are SGHAT and FQNNGV. Trimming took off 5 bases at V and 2 bases at J, with 14 bases between the two ends. The CDR3 covers 15 residues. Here the CDR3 reads CASSPAGVITDTQYF. CDR3 in DNA: TGTGCCAGCAGCCCAGCAGGCGTTATCACAGATACGCAGTATTTT.

The sample holds one count of this clone. V gene TRBV19 combines with J gene TRBJ1-5; D is possibly TRBD1 (5 bases). Germline CDR1 and CDR2: LNHDA and SQIVND (reference sequence). The CDR3 length is 12 residues. V lost 8 bases and J lost 4, with 9 bases in between. The CDR3 DNA sequence: TGTGCCAGTGGGGACGGTAATCAGCCCCAGCATTTT. Translated: CASGDGNQPQHF.

This clone appeared a few times. The CDR3, as DNA: TGTGCCAGCAGCTTAAGCCCCCAGGGGGATAGCAATCAGCCCCAGCATTTT. Amino acid sequence: CASSLSPQGDSNQPQHF. This chain connects TRBV7-9 to TRBJ1-5; 7 nucleotides line up with TRBD1. V shed 2 bases and J 0 bases; nucleotides not matched to a gene: 7. Looked up from germline, CDR1 is SEHNR and CDR2 is FQNEAQ (reference sequence). This CDR3 has 17 residues.

This clone has only one observation. The CDR3 region is CASSVGDQPQHF. CDR3 coding DNA: TGTGCCAGCAGTGTAGGGGACCAGCCCCAGCATTTT. The chain carries TRBV2 and TRBJ1-5, with D tentatively TRBD1 (5 bases). This CDR3 is 12 amino acids long. V was clipped by 4 bases and J by 7 bases, with 8 bases between them. Germline lookup yields CDR1 SNHLY and CDR2 FYNNEI.

CDR3 nucleotides: TGCGCCAGCAGCTTCGCCGGGGGGGTCCTTTACAATGAGCAGTTCTTC. Amino acid sequence: CASSFAGGVLYNEQFF. The chain is built from TRBV5-1 and TRBJ2-1; 8 positions match TRBD2. Germline V CDR1 and CDR2: SGHRS, YFSETQ. There are 16 residues in the CDR3. V lost 2 bases, J lost 4 bases, and 8 bases stayed unmatched.

The V and J genes are TRBV2 and TRBJ1-1; possible D gene TRBD1, 5 bases. This CDR3 is 15 amino acids long. Trimming left V 7 bases short and J 0 bases short, with 15 bases between. CDR1 SNHLY and CDR2 FYNNEI come from the germline V gene. The CDR3 here is CASKLRGDMNTEAFF. In DNA, the CDR3 is TGTGCCAGCAAACTGAGGGGCGATATGAACACTGAAGCTTTCTTT.

The chain employs TRBV14 and TRBJ2-7; D may be TRBD1 or TRBD2 (5 bases each). The CDR3 is made up of 14 amino acids. Germline assignment: CDR1 SGHDN and CDR2 FVKESK. Between the trimmed V and J ends, which lost 0 bases and 5 bases, there was a span of 11 bases. CDR3 sequence: CASSQDEWGHEQYF. CDR3 nucleotides: TGTGCCAGCAGCCAAGACGAGTGGGGACACGAGCAGTACTTC.

This rearrangement joins TRBV7-9 to TRBJ2-3; 7 bases are shared with TRBD1. The CDR3 spans 16 residues. V gave up 4 bases and J gave up 4 bases; unmatched junction bases: 11. CDR1 is SEHNR and CDR2 is FQNEAQ in the germline V gene (reference sequence). The CDR3 nucleotides read TGTGCCAGCAGCTCGTCCAACAGGGGCAATTCAGATACGCAGTATTTT. Encoded protein: CASSSSNRGNSDTQYF.

Here the CDR3 DNA reads TGTGCCAGCAGTCCCCAGGGTGTTTCCAAGCAAGAGACCCAGTACTTC. Amino acids: CASSPQGVSKQETQYF. This rearrangement joins TRBV27 to TRBJ2-5; D may be TRBD1 (5 bases). Germline V gene data show CDR1 as MNHEY and CDR2 as SMNVEV (reference sequence). V lost 5 bases, J lost 2 bases, and 18 bases lay in between. The CDR3 is 16 amino acids.

The chain employs TRBV7-8 and TRBJ2-1, with 7 bases that match TRBD2. Germline CDR1 and CDR2: SGHVS and FQNEAQ. V trimming: 6 bases; J trimming: 0 bases; junction bases outside the gene matches: 5. This CDR3 has 15 amino acids. CDR3 coding DNA: TGTGCCAGCAGACAGCGGGATAGCTCCTACAATGAGCAGTTCTTC. Its translation is CASRQRDSSYNEQFF.